These 15 T cell receptor beta chains originate from one sample sequenced in a study of early T cells in non-severe SARS-CoV-2 infection. TCRdb re-derived calls from the 5' RACE reads in MiXCR, one entry per CDR3 protein. Of roughly 51,000 distinct CDR3 sequences listed, less than 9.5% are singletons. The material was whole blood, obtained at baseline. These receptors came from an adult who was a healthcare worker with PCR-confirmed SARS-CoV-2 infection or an uninfected control (not recorded which).

The CDR3: CASSELSGVWGYNEQFF. CDR3 nucleotides: TGTGCCAGCAGTGAATTATCTGGGGTGTGGGGGTACAATGAGCAGTTCTTC. The chain uses TRBV25-1 and TRBJ2-1; D may correspond to TRBD1 or TRBD2 (5 bases each). This CDR3 has 17 amino acids. Trimming took 1 base from V and 4 from J, leaving 17 bases between them. Germline V gives CDR1 MGHDK, CDR2 SYGVNS.

This chain links TRBV4-3 with TRBJ2-3, with unresolved D. Germline-derived CDR1 and CDR2 are LGHNA and YSLEER. This CDR3 has 17 amino acids. Trimming cost V 0 bases and J 1 base, with 14 bases left between them. In DNA, the CDR3 is TGCGCCAGCAGCCAAGATGTCCTAAATCTGGGCACAGATACGCAGTATTTT. Its protein is CASSQDVLNLGTDTQYF.

This clonotype was seen ten or more times. The CDR3 bases are TGTGCCACCAGTGATTCCGGGGACTTTAACATTCAGTACTTC. It specifies CATSDSGDFNIQYF. V usage is TRBV24-1 and J usage is TRBJ2-4, with D maybe TRBD2 (6 bases). V was trimmed by 2 bases and J by 7 bases, leaving 11 bases between them. CDR3 size: 14 residues. CDR1 is KGHDR and CDR2 is SFDVKD in the germline V gene.

This clonotype showed up many times. V usage is TRBV20-1 and J usage is TRBJ2-7; D is undetermined. Germline-derived CDR1 and CDR2 are DFQATT and SNEGSKA (reference sequence). V lost 7 bases, J lost 4 bases, and 11 bases lay in between. This CDR3 has 11 residues. The CDR3 spells CSGQMRYEQYF. CDR3 nucleotide sequence: TGCAGTGGGCAGATGCGTTACGAGCAGTACTTC.

This clonotype showed up many times. V usage is TRBV24-1 and J usage is TRBJ1-2; D is ambiguous. Germline CDR1 is KGHDR and CDR2 is SFDVKD. With 2 bases removed from V and 2 bases from J, the gap between germline ends came to 8 bases. The CDR3 runs 14 residues. The CDR3 sequence is CATSDSPSNYGYTF. The DNA for the CDR3 is TGTGCCACCAGTGATTCCCCTTCCAACTATGGCTACACCTTC.

This clonotype was detected only a few times. No DNA is shown, since the ends of the CDR3 on it are uncertain; the CDR3 is the one TCRdb lists. This rearrangement joins TRBV19 to TRBJ2-1; TRBD1, the D gene given by the table, was not confirmed from the DNA. The CDR3 has 14 amino acids, counting both end residues. Germline CDR1 is LNHDA and CDR2 is SQIVND (reference sequence). The CDR3 here is CASSTVGAGTGWIF.

This clonotype was seen at least ten times. The chain employs TRBV3-1 and TRBJ2-7; the match to TRBD2 covers 8 bases. Germline CDR1 reads LGHDT; CDR2 reads YNNKEL (reference sequence). The CDR3 has 18 amino acids. V gave up 1 base and J gave up 6 bases; unmatched junction bases: 17. The CDR3 coding sequence is TGTGCCAGCAGCCAAGTAGTCAACGGGAGGGCCCCCTATCGCGAGCAGTACTTC. Amino acid sequence: CASSQVVNGRAPYREQYF.

This clonotype has more than one count but fewer than ten. The chain joins TRBV4-1 to TRBJ1-5; unclear D gene. Germline loops: CDR1 MGHRA, CDR2 YSYEKL. The CDR3 extends over 14 amino acids. V dropped 0 bases and J dropped 3 bases, with 6 bases sitting between them. CDR3 region: CASSQESANQPQHF. The CDR3 bases are TGCGCCAGCAGCCAAGAATCGGCCAATCAGCCCCAGCATTTT.

This clonotype was seen repeatedly, ten times or more. This chain joins TRBV7-9 and TRBJ2-1, with D possibly being TRBD2 (5 bases). V shed 5 bases and J shed 7 bases, with 21 bases lying between them. Germline V gives CDR1 SEHNR, CDR2 FQNEAQ (reference sequence). The CDR3 has 16 residues. The CDR3 nucleotides read TGTGCCAGCAGCGGTAAACTAGTTTTCTCTCCAAATGAGCAGTTCTTC. Amino acid sequence: CASSGKLVFSPNEQFF.

The chain couples TRBV24-1 to TRBJ2-1, with D perhaps TRBD1 (6 bases). The CDR3 length is 16 residues. Trimming stripped 4 bases from V and 6 bases from J, with 18 bases between. In germline, CDR1 is KGHDR, CDR2 SFDVKD. CDR3 in amino acids: CATSDSGTQGINEQFF. The CDR3 nucleotides read TGTGCCACCAGTGACTCCGGGACCCAGGGGATCAATGAGCAGTTCTTC.

This clonotype has a count of ten or more. This chain links TRBV18 with TRBJ1-2; the D gene is possibly TRBD1 (6 bases). Germline V gene lookup returns CDR1 KGHSH and CDR2 LQKENI. Trimming cost V 5 bases and J 2 bases, with 15 bases left between them. The CDR3 runs 15 residues. CDR3 residues: CASSGPGQGNYGYTF. CDR3 sequence (DNA): TGTGCCAGCTCAGGGCCGGGACAAGGAAACTATGGCTACACCTTC.

This clonotype showed up many times. For the CDR3, the DNA is TGTGCCAGCAGTTTATCTGACAGAGTCTATGGCTACACCTTC. Its protein is CASSLSDRVYGYTF. This sequence joins TRBV28 and TRBJ1-2, with D tentatively TRBD1 (5 bases). Germline V gives CDR1 MDHEN, CDR2 SYDVKM. This CDR3 has 14 amino acids. V was shortened by 1 base and J by 4 bases, with 10 bases between the two germline ends.

This clonotype was seen repeatedly, ten times or more. The CDR3 DNA is TGTGCCTTCGACAGAGGTAGTCCAGGCGCAGGTCAGCCCCAGCATTTT. Protein sequence: CAFDRGSPGAGQPQHF. The chain employs TRBV30 and TRBJ1-5, with a tentative D call TRBD1 (5 bases). The germline V gene has CDR1 GTSNPN and CDR2 SVGIG (reference sequence). V lost 7 bases and J lost 6, with 25 bases in between. The CDR3 length is 16 residues.

This chain joins TRBV27 and TRBJ2-5, with D possibly matching TRBD1 (5 bases). CDR1 is MNHEY, CDR2 SMNVEV, per germline (reference sequence). V lost 5 bases, J lost 5 bases, and 12 bases lay in between. This CDR3 comprises 13 residues. The CDR3 DNA is TGTGCCAGCAGTATTTCAGGGTGGGAGACCCAGTACTTC. It specifies CASSISGWETQYF.

This clonotype was seen a handful of times. The gene calls are TRBV7-8 and TRBJ2-1; D gene uncertain. CDR3 length: 14 residues. Germline loops: CDR1 SGHVS, CDR2 FQNEAQ. V lost 3 bases and J lost 10, with 16 bases in between. The CDR3 nucleotides read TGTGCCAGCAGCTTTAGGTGGTTTCGCCACGAGCAGTTCTTC. It yields the protein CASSFRWFRHEQFF.